The 25 T cell receptor beta chains below come from one sample, sequenced in a study of vaccination and CD4 T cells after COVID-19. The treatment was: roughly ten-day PBMC culture with coronavirus spike peptide pools or control peptides (ViraFEST assay). The assay that was used to sequence DNA from cultured CD4+ T cells was the Oncomine TCR Beta short-read assay. TCRdb called the PCR reads again in MiXCR, with one record for every CDR3 protein. The sample includes over 7,000 distinct CDR3 sequences, approximately 52% seen only once; the top ten take 32%. Which antigens these TCRs recognize remains unknown. The sequencing sample was made of CD4+ T cells from blood, cultured in vitro. Receptor source: a human donor who had recovered from COVID-19.

This clonotype was observed a handful of times. This chain connects TRBV6-1 to TRBJ1-5; D unresolved. CDR1 and CDR2 from the germline V gene are MNHNS and SASEGT. This CDR3 is built from 13 residues. V was pared by 0 bases and J by 8 bases, with 8 bases between. For the CDR3, the DNA is TGTGCCAGCAGTGAAGCTGGTCGAGAGCCCCAGCATTTT. This sequence encodes CASSEAGREPQHF.

This clonotype was observed a single time. This sequence joins TRBV5-6 and TRBJ1-2, with 9 bases matching TRBD1. J lost 4 bases, V lost 6 bases, and 4 bases had no gene match. This CDR3 is 13 amino acids long. Germline lookup yields CDR1 SGHDT and CDR2 YYEEEE. The CDR3 nucleotides are TGTGCCAGCACACAGGGGGCCCGCTATGGCTACACCTTC. It specifies CASTQGARYGYTF. Full variable domain (missing parts from reference TRBV5-6 and TRBJ1-2): DAGVTQSPTHLIKTRGQQVTLRCSPKSGHDTVSWYQQALGQGPQFIFQYYEEEERQRGNFPDRFSGHQFPNYSSELNVNALLLGDSALYLCASTQGARYGYTFGSGTRLTVV.

This rearrangement joins TRBV21-1 to TRBJ2-7; the table's D call, TRBD2, has no DNA check behind it. TRBV21-1 is classified as a pseudogene. The CDR3 extends over 17 amino acids. The CDR3 spells CASSKALRQGGNYEQYF. The CDR3 region has the DNA TGTGCCAGCAGCAAGGCCCTCCGACAGGGAGGCAACTACGAGCAGTACTTC.

This sequence joins TRBV7-2 and TRBJ2-7; possibly TRBD1 for D (6 bases). The V gene lost 2 bases and the J gene lost 9 bases, with 20 bases spanning the gap. The length of the CDR3 is 15 residues. Germline assignment: CDR1 SGHTA and CDR2 FQGNSA. The DNA of the CDR3 is TGTGCCAGCAGCTTAACGAGGGACACCCTTGGATGGCAGTACTTC. Translation gives CASSLTRDTLGWQYF.

This clonotype was counted a few times. This chain links TRBV6-1 with TRBJ1-6; tentative D call: TRBD1 (6 bases). CDR1 and CDR2 (germline): MNHNS, SASEGT. The ends were cut back, 5 bases at V and 10 bases at J, with 21 bases in the middle. CDR3 size: 16 residues. The CDR3 coding sequence is TGTGCCAGCAGTCCCCTGGAAGGGGGGATTGAGTCACCCCTCCACTTT. Protein product: CASSPLEGGIESPLHF.

With respect to this clonotype: The CDR3 does not end in the conserved phenylalanine or tryptophan, so this is likely a read error. CDR3 coding DNA: TGTGCTAGGACTAGCGGGAGTGGGATTCTAGTTGCGGATACGCAGTATCTT. This sequence encodes CARTSGSGILVADTQYL. The chain couples TRBV27 to TRBJ2-3; 13 positions match TRBD2. Per germline, CDR1 MNHEY and CDR2 SMNVEV (reference sequence). The length of the CDR3 is 17 residues.

Only a few counts were recorded for this clonotype. V usage is TRBV24-1 and J usage is TRBJ2-2; 7 bases align to TRBD2. Germline lookup yields CDR1 KGHDR and CDR2 SFDVKD. The CDR3 is made up of 13 amino acids. Trimming took 9 bases from V and 8 from J; bases not matched to a gene: 8. The CDR3 DNA follows: TGTGCCACCCAGGCTAGCGGAGGGGGGGAGCTGTTTTTT. Amino acids: CATQASGGGELFF.

The genes are TRBV6-1 and TRBJ1-3, with TRBD1 as a possible D gene (5 bases). Germline assignment: CDR1 MNHNS and CDR2 SASEGT. Trimming cost V 6 bases and J 2 bases, with 11 bases left between them. There are 14 residues in the CDR3. The CDR3 here is CASRDGGTGNTIYF. CDR3 bases: TGTGCCAGCAGGGATGGGGGAACTGGAAACACCATATATTTT.

The chain combines TRBV20-1 with TRBJ2-7; 9 bases are shared with TRBD2. Germline V gene sequence: CDR1 DFQATT, CDR2 SNEGSKA (reference sequence). The V and J ends lost 2 bases and 2 bases, in that order; junction bases with no gene match: 7. This CDR3 comprises 15 residues. The chain's CDR3 is CSARSFAGGPYEQYF. The CDR3 coding sequence is TGCAGTGCTAGATCCTTCGCGGGAGGGCCCTACGAGCAGTACTTC.

J is TRBJ2-5 and V is TRBV20-1; 8 bases fit TRBD1. CDR1 DFQATT and CDR2 SNEGSKA come from the germline V gene (reference sequence). There are 12 residues in the CDR3. Trimming removed 6 bases from V and 6 bases from J; junction bases left unmatched: 6. The CDR3 sequence is CSATDRAKTQYF. The CDR3 DNA reads as TGCAGTGCAACGGACAGGGCCAAGACCCAGTACTTC.

The chain has TRBV6-1 and TRBJ1-1, with D hard to call. Trimming cost V 7 bases and J 4 bases, with 19 bases left between them. The germline CDR1 and CDR2 sequences are MNHNS and SASEGT. This CDR3 has 15 residues. The CDR3 reads CASIPSWEEVTEAFF. CDR3 coding DNA: TGTGCCAGCATCCCCTCTTGGGAGGAGGTCACTGAAGCTTTCTTT.

The rearrangement uses TRBV28 and TRBJ2-3; possible D gene TRBD1, 5 bases. The CDR3 spans 12 residues. With 8 bases removed from V and 2 bases from J, the gap between germline ends came to 8 bases. Germline V CDR1 and CDR2: MDHEN, SYDVKM. The CDR3 spells CASGASTDTQYF. DNA of the CDR3: TGTGCCAGCGGGGCATCCACAGATACGCAGTATTTT.

V gene TRBV11-2 combines with J gene TRBJ1-1; no reliable D call. V was shortened by 1 base and J by 5 bases, with 11 bases between the two germline ends. Germline lookup yields CDR1 SGHAT and CDR2 FQNNGV. The CDR3 has 14 amino acids. CDR3 protein: CASSLAPGGTEAFF. The CDR3, as DNA: TGTGCCAGCAGCTTAGCTCCGGGTGGTACTGAAGCTTTCTTT.

This clonotype was recorded a few times. The J gene is TRBJ1-5, the V gene TRBV7-8; unclear D gene. Trimming stripped 3 bases from V and 5 bases from J, with 11 bases between. The CDR3 has 14 amino acids. CDR1 SGHVS and CDR2 FQNEAQ come from the germline V gene. The DNA of the CDR3 is TGTGCCAGCAGCTTCGCGGGGTGGGATCAGCCCCAGCATTTT. As protein: CASSFAGWDQPQHF.

A note on this clonotype: At one of its ends the junction is not consistent with the germline gene, which may arise from a read error. The rearrangement joins TRBV6-5 to TRBJ2-7; D uncertain. The CDR3 sequence is 11 residues long. Germline CDR1 is MNHEY and CDR2 is SVGAGI. CDR3 in DNA: TGTGCCAGCAGTAACTCATACGAGCAGTACTTC. Translated, it gives CASSNSYEQYF.

J is TRBJ2-7 and V is TRBV4-3; the match to TRBD1 covers 9 bases. The CDR3 runs 17 residues. CDR1 LGHNA and CDR2 YSLEER come from the germline V gene. With V trimmed by 1 base and J by 5 bases, 12 bases remained unmatched. CDR3 coding DNA: TGCGCCAGCAGCCAAGTGGGTCGAGGACAGGGGAGGAACGAGCAGTACTTC. Protein product: CASSQVGRGQGRNEQYF.

This clonotype was detected only a few times. The genes are TRBV7-2 and TRBJ1-1, with 8 bases aligning to TRBD1. The CDR3 loop spans 18 amino acids. V lost 4 bases to trimming and J lost 0 bases; unmatched junction nucleotides: 13. CDR1 is SGHTA and CDR2 is FQGNSA in the germline V gene. The CDR3 DNA is TGTGCCAGCAGCTCCACCTCCAGACAGGGGATGATGAACACTGAAGCTTTCTTT. It is translated as CASSSTSRQGMMNTEAFF.

This sequence joins TRBV20-1 and TRBJ1-1; the D gene is possibly TRBD1 (5 bases). V dropped 5 bases and J dropped 5 bases, with 12 bases sitting between them. Germline values: CDR1 DFQATT, CDR2 SNEGSKA (reference sequence). This CDR3 is 12 amino acids long. The CDR3 sequence: CSAGGGGTEAFF. DNA of the CDR3: TGCAGTGCTGGGGGGGGAGGAACTGAAGCTTTCTTT.

The chain carries TRBV11-2 and TRBJ1-1; D unresolved. From germline, CDR1 is SGHAT and CDR2 FQNNGV. The CDR3 consists of 13 residues. V lost 3 bases to trimming and J lost 3 bases, with 8 bases between them. CDR3: CASSFRPDTEAFF. The CDR3 DNA follows: TGTGCCAGCAGCTTTCGCCCGGACACTGAAGCTTTCTTT.

This clonotype came up once. The chain links TRBV7-9 to TRBJ2-7, with TRBD1 matching over 8 bases. This CDR3 region has 16 residues. With V trimmed by 1 base and J by 2 bases, 7 bases remained unmatched. Germline loops: CDR1 SEHNR, CDR2 FQNEAQ (reference sequence). Here the CDR3 reads CASSLGRGQAAYEQYF. Written as DNA, the CDR3 is TGTGCCAGCAGCTTAGGTAGGGGACAGGCCGCCTACGAGCAGTACTTC.

This chain connects TRBV20-1 to TRBJ1-6, with D unclear. Germline V gene lookup returns CDR1 DFQATT and CDR2 SNEGSKA (reference sequence). This CDR3 region has 15 residues. The V end lost 5 bases, the J end lost 9 bases, and 20 bases lay between the germline ends. CDR3 DNA: TGCAGTGCTGGTTTATTCTTACTGGGTGGTTCACCCCTCCACTTT. This codes for CSAGLFLLGGSPLHF.

By its share, this clonotype is large. The chain combines TRBV20-1 with TRBJ1-5, with 7 bases matching TRBD1. Germline assignment: CDR1 DFQATT and CDR2 SNEGSKA (reference sequence). CDR3 length equals 15 residues. V lost 3 bases, J lost 2 bases, and 7 bases stayed unmatched. The CDR3 is CSARSQGTGNQPQHF. The CDR3 coding sequence is TGCAGTGCTAGGTCACAGGGGACGGGCAATCAGCCCCAGCATTTT.

The chain joins TRBV28 to TRBJ1-2; 9 nucleotides agree with TRBD1. This CDR3 is built from 13 residues. V lost 6 bases to trimming and J lost 8 bases; unmatched junction nucleotides: 7. Germline CDR1 reads MDHEN; CDR2 reads SYDVKM. The CDR3 DNA follows: TGTGCCAGCAGAGGACAGGGGTTAAGGGGCTACACCTTC. Protein product: CASRGQGLRGYTF.

There are a few counts of this clonotype. The chain joins TRBV7-2 to TRBJ1-5, with D hard to call. Germline values: CDR1 SGHTA, CDR2 FQGNSA. The V end lost 4 bases, the J end lost 3 bases, and 10 bases lay between the germline ends. CDR3 length: 14 amino acids. The CDR3 region has the DNA TGTGCCAGCAGCTCTAGTTACCACAATCAGCCCCAGCATTTT. Amino acid sequence: CASSSSYHNQPQHF.

This clonotype was detected only a few times. The J gene is TRBJ1-1, the V gene TRBV20-1; 12 nucleotides agree with TRBD1. Trimming cost V 6 bases and J 4 bases; bases outside gene matches: 6. Germline-derived CDR1 and CDR2 are DFQATT and SNEGSKA (reference sequence). This CDR3 spans 14 amino acids. The CDR3 is CSARDRGLGTEAFF. The CDR3 DNA is TGCAGTGCCCGGGACAGGGGGCTCGGCACTGAAGCTTTCTTT.